This TCR beta chain was sequenced for a study of CD8 T cells in ankylosing spondylitis. Notes on the study in general: Earlier literature documents some of the motif variants in reactive arthritis synovial fluid and blood. Researchers report that disease-linked clones proved CD8+ and relatively rare in peripheral blood. Made up of about eight highly homologous variants, a TCR beta motif appeared characteristic of ankylosing spondylitis blood.

TCR beta libraries were made by quantitative 5'-RACE with molecular barcodes. One entry per CDR3 protein, called by TCRdb with MiXCR from the 5' RACE reads. The table shows about 40,000 distinct CDR3 sequences, with more than 15% occurring only once. The sample holds a few counts of this clonotype. The antigen is undetermined. Deletions cut 0 bases from V and 7 bases from J, with 5 bases between. Germline V CDR1 and CDR2: DFQATT, SNEGSKA (reference sequence). CDR3 size: 11 residues. The clonotype was recovered from a male donor with ankylosing spondylitis or in good health (not recorded which). The sample consisted of blood. V gene TRBV20-1 combines with J gene TRBJ2-3; D is unresolved. CDR3 sequence: CSAREGYTQYF. The DNA for the CDR3 is TGCAGTGCTAGAGAGGGTTATACGCAGTATTTT.